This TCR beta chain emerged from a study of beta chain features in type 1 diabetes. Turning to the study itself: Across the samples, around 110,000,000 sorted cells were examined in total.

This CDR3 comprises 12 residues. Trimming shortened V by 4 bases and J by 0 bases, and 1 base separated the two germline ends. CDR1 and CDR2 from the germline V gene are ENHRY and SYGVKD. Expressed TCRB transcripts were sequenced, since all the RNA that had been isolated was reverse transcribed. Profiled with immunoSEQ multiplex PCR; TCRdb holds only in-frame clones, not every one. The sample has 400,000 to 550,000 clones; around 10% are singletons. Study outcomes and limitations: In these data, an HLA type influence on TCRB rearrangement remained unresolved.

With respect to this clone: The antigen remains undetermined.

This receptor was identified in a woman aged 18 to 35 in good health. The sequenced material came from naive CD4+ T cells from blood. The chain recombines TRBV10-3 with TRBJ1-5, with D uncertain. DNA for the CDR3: TGTGCCATCAGTGGTAGCAATCAGCCCCAGCATTTT. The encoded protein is CAISGSNQPQHF.